The entry that follows covers one T cell receptor (beta chain) sequence. V was pared by 4 bases and J by 4 bases, with 6 bases of the junction left unmatched. This CDR3 is built from 16 residues. Germline lookup yields CDR1 KGHSH and CDR2 LQKENI. The assay was immunoSEQ multiplex PCR, and TCRdb's table has in-frame clones only and misses some. The data contain around 62,000 clones, roughly 73% of them singletons. This specimen belongs to a study of OX40 agonist ivuxolimab in advanced cancers. This receptor was identified in an adult with an advanced solid tumor such as melanoma, head and neck, liver or kidney cancer. The sample here was CD4+ or CD8+ T cells sorted from blood, taken in a trial of the OX40 agonist ivuxolimab. The V gene is TRBV18, the J gene TRBJ2-1; TRBD2 agrees at 11 bases. Written as DNA, the CDR3 is TGTGCCAGCTCACGGGATCTAGCGGGAGGATACAATGAGCAGTTCTTC. This translates into CASSRDLAGGYNEQFF.